This T cell receptor beta chain was profiled in a study of blood T cell repertoires in COVID-19. Authors' processing steps: Nucleated cell number was recorded as an estimate derived from reference gene primer amplification. The protocol was immunoSEQ multiplex PCR, while the TCRdb copy is restricted to in-frame clones and leaves out a portion. D and trimming were read from the DNA, whereas the V and J calls and clone size are those reported in that table. The sample has roughly 430,000 clones; roughly 87% are singletons. This CDR3 has 14 amino acids. V was clipped by 7 bases and J by 4 bases; unmatched bases: 5. The germline gives CDR1 KGHDR, CDR2 SFDVKD.

This sequence originates from a woman aged 40 to 50 with acute COVID-19. The sequenced material came from PBMCs or T cells enriched from blood (not recorded which). This sequence joins TRBV24-1 and TRBJ2-2; 7 bases fit TRBD1. CDR3 loop: CATSSGTATGELFF. CDR3 nucleotide sequence: TGTGCCACCAGCTCCGGGACAGCCACCGGGGAGCTGTTTTTT.